This TCR beta chain derives from a study of regulatory T cells in long-lasting Graves disease. Indicated time point: newly diagnosed GD, antithyroid drugs for less than 3 months. Making the TCR library involved RNA that had been extracted from PBMCs. Arm-PCR of CDR3 regions and iRepertoire HTBI primers were the basis on which TCR beta libraries were built. TCRdb analysed the multiplex PCR reads with MiXCR anew, one entry per CDR3 protein. The table records roughly 350,000 distinct CDR3 sequences, about 17% of them present only once. In addition, the sample was reused for a study of T cells in Graves' hyperthyroidism and ophthalmopathy.

This sequence originates from a woman aged 18-35 years with Graves disease. This specimen was peripheral blood mononuclear cells (PBMCs), taken at new diagnosis, from a patient treated with antithyroid drugs.

CDR3 bases: TGTGCCAGCAGGCCGTCTAGCGAGGGCTACAATGAGCAGTTCTTC. Translation: CASRPSSEGYNEQFF. The gene calls are TRBV12-3 or TRBV12-4 and TRBJ2-1; TRBD2 might be the D (6 bases). The V end was cut by 6 bases, the J end by 3 bases, with 15 bases between. CDR3 length: 15 residues.